This T cell receptor (beta chain) was captured by sequencing in a study of CD8 T cells in ankylosing spondylitis. General study points: Matched synovial fluid from ankylosing spondylitis patients was reported to be enriched for disease-linked clones. CD8+ by phenotype, disease-linked clones were relatively rare in peripheral blood. Ankylosing spondylitis blood seemed to carry a telltale TCR beta motif made of roughly eight highly homologous variants. Certain motif variants had earlier been reported in reactive arthritis synovial fluid and blood.

This clonotype was picked up many times. The antigen remains undetermined. The germline V and J ends were trimmed by 5 bases and 3 bases, with 14 bases remaining between them. The CDR3 is made up of 14 amino acids. Germline V lookup: CDR1 MNHEY, CDR2 SVGEGT. Each CDR3 protein is one row after TCRdb ran MiXCR on the 5' RACE reads. The sample shows 300,000 to 350,000 distinct CDR3 sequences, roughly 10% of them seen only once. Material for sequencing was blood, either unsorted or a sorted T cell fraction (not recorded which). The TCR was taken from a female donor with ankylosing spondylitis or in good health (not recorded which). The gene calls are TRBV6-2 or TRBV6-3 and TRBJ2-7, with D unclear. The DNA of the CDR3 is TGTGCCAGCAGTAATATCCCGGACCTCTACGAGCAGTACTTC. Encoded protein: CASSNIPDLYEQYF.